This paragraph reports one T cell receptor (beta chain). Its cognate antigen has yet to be identified. No much larger clonotype is one base removed from it; base qualities were not supplied. Patients with autoimmune disease history or receiving systemic immunosuppression were excluded from the trial. Peripheral blood for TCR sequencing was collected from all dose cohorts at baseline, on cycle 4 day 1, and on cycle 7 day 1. The samples were taken from a phase I, first-in-human, multicenter, open-label dose-escalation trial of ivuxolimab. The trial enrolled adults with locally advanced or metastatic head and neck squamous cell, hepatocellular, melanoma or renal cell carcinoma. Before TCR sequencing, CD4+ and CD8+ T cells were separately sorted from peripheral blood. The record originates from a study of OX40 agonist ivuxolimab in advanced cancers. Context from the whole study: Ivuxolimab, which targeted the costimulatory receptor OX40 (CD134), was an agonistic, fully human IgG2 monoclonal antibody. The paper describes the monotherapy dose-escalation part (N of about 50 patients) of the phase I trial of ivuxolimab. In the dose-escalation cohort, 82.7% of patients were male, and the mean age was roughly 60 years, with a range of roughly 20 to 79. Partial responses were achieved by three dose-escalation patients, of whom one had hepatocellular carcinoma and two had cutaneous melanoma. Prior anti-PD-1, anti-PD-L1 or anti-CTLA-4 therapy was permitted, and checkpoint inhibitors had been received by around 40% of dose-escalation patients. Among the approximately 50 dose-escalation patients, about 20 had hepatocellular carcinoma, around 15 melanoma, 9 renal cell carcinoma and 9 head and neck cancer. Intravenous ivuxolimab was administered to patients every 2 weeks at six dose levels: 0.01, 0.1, 0.3, 1.5, 3 and 10 mg/kg. The purpose of peripheral TCRbeta sequencing was to test whether ivuxolimab changed TCR sequence diversity and led to clonal T-cell expansion.

Summary of the overall study and its limitations: In the 0.1-3.0 mg/kg groups, partial responders were among the patients with the lowest normalized peripheral clonal expansion, particularly in CD8+ T cells. Clonal expansion of both CD4+ and CD8+ blood T cells was observed from baseline to week 6 at doses 0.1 to 3.0 mg/kg. Low levels of normalized T-cell clonal expansion were also seen in some nonresponding patients. Which antigens the clonally expanded peripheral T cells were specific for was not determined. After ivuxolimab, CD8+ T cells had more expanded clones than CD4+ T cells on average.

For sequencing of the TCRbeta CDR3 region, genomic DNA was extracted from the sorted cells. The immunoSEQ Assay was used for sequencing of TCRbeta CDR3 regions. In its TCRdb copy, this immuneACCESS table keeps in-frame sequences only and misses some clones. Where compared with another copy, unresolved V genes explain less than half of these, and the others have no known cause. The table for this sample lists some 80,000 clones; approximately 84% of them were counted only once. The ten most abundant clones make up roughly 0.41% of the sample. The receptor was derived from an adult with an advanced solid tumor such as melanoma, head and neck, liver or kidney cancer. The input for sequencing was CD4+ or CD8+ T cells sorted from blood, taken in a trial of the OX40 agonist ivuxolimab.

The CDR3 sequence is CASSQSGQSSGTEAFF. DNA sequence: TGTGCCAGCTCACAAAGTGGACAGTCCAGCGGTACTGAAGCTTTCTTT. This receptor chain uses TRBV18 and TRBJ1-1; tentative D gene TRBD1, with 6 bases matching. From the cysteine through the phenylalanine, the CDR3 covers 16 amino acids. CDR3 DNA is the only sequence kept; it has 48 bases, read in frame from the first base. Trimming takes 4 bases from V and 5 bases from J, and the germline ends sit 20 bases apart. CDR1 KGHSH and CDR2 LQKENI are derived from the germline V gene. This CDR3, with the reference TRBV18 and TRBJ1-1 proteins standing in past its ends, gives the full variable domain NAGVMQNPRHLVRRRGQEARLRCSPMKGHSHVYWYRQLPEEGLKFMVYLQKENIIDESGMPKERFSAEFPKEGPSILRIQQVVRGDSAAYFCASSQSGQSSGTEAFFGQGTRLTVV.